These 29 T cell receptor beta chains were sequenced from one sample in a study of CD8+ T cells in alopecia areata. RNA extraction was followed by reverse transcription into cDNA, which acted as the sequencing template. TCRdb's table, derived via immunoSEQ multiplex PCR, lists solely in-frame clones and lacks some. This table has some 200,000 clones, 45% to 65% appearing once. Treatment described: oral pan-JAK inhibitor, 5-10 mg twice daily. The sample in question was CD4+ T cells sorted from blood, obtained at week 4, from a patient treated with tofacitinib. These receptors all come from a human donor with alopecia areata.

The CDR3 nucleotides are TGTGCCAGCAGCGTAGACCGCTATGGCTACACCTTC. Its translation: CASSVDRYGYTF. J is TRBJ1-2 and V is TRBV9; D is undetermined. Trimming stripped 0 bases from V and 4 bases from J, with 4 bases between. CDR3 length: 12 amino acids. From germline, CDR1 is SGDLS and CDR2 YYNGEE.

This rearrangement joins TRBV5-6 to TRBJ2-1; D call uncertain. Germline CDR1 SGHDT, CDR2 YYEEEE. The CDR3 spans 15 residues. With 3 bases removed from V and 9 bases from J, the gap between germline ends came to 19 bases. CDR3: CASSSYYHSGGEQFF. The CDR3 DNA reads TGTGCCAGCAGCTCTTATTACCATTCTGGCGGTGAGCAGTTCTTC.

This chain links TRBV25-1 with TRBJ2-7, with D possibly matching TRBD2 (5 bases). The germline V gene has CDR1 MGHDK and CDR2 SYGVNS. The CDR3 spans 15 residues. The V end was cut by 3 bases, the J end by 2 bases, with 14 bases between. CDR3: CASSEKPRGTYEQYF. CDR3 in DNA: TGTGCCAGCAGTGAGAAGCCCCGAGGGACCTACGAGCAGTACTTC.

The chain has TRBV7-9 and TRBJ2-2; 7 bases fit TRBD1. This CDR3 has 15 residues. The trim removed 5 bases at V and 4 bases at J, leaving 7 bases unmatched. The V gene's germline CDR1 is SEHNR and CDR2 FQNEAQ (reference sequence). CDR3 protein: CASSPRDSSTGELFF. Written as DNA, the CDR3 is TGTGCCAGCAGCCCACGGGACAGCTCCACCGGGGAGCTGTTTTTT. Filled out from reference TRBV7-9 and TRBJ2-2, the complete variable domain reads DTGVSQNPRHKITKRGQNVTFRCDPISEHNRLYWYRQTLGQGPEFLTYFQNEAQLEKSRLLSDRFSAERPKGSFSTLEIQRTEQGDSAMYLCASSPRDSSTGELFFGEGSRLTVL.

The DNA for the CDR3 is TGTGCCTGGTCTTACATTAATCAGCCCCAGCATTTT. This translates into CAWSYINQPQHF. V and J are TRBV30 and TRBJ1-5; D not resolved. Trimming left V 5 bases short and J 4 bases short, with 9 bases between. Germline CDR1 reads GTSNPN; CDR2 reads SVGIG (reference sequence). The CDR3 extends over 12 amino acids.

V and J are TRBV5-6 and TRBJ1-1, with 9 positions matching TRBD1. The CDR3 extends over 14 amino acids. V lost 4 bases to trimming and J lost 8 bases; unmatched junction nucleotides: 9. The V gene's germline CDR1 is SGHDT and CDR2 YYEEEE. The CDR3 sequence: CASSQYAGTGEAFF. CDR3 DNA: TGTGCCAGCAGCCAATACGCCGGGACAGGGGAAGCTTTCTTT.

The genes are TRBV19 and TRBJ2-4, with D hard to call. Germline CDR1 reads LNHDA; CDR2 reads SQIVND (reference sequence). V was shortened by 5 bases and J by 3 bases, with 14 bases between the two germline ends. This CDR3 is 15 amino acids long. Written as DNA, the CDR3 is TGTGCCAGTAGTCCAGACAAGGTCGGCAAAAACATTCAGTACTTC. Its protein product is CASSPDKVGKNIQYF.

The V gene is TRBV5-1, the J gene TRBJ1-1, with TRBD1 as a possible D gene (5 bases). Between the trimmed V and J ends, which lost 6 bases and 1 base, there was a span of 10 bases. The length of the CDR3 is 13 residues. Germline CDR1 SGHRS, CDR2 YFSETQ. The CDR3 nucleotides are TGCGCCAGCAAGTCCGACAGGAACACTGAAGCTTTCTTT. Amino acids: CASKSDRNTEAFF.

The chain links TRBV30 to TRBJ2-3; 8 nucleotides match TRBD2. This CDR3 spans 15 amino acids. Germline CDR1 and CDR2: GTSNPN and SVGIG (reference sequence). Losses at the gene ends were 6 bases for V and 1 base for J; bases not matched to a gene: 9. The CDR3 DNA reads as TGTGCCTGTTTTCAAGCGGGGGACGGCACAGATACGCAGTATTTT. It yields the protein CACFQAGDGTDTQYF.

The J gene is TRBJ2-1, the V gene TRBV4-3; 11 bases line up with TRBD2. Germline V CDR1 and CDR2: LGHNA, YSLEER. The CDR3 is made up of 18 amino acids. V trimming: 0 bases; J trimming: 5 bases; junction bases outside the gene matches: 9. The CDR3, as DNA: TGCGCCAGCAGCCAAGACTCCTCTAGCGGGGGGTCTAACAATGAGCAGTTCTTC. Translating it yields CASSQDSSSGGSNNEQFF.

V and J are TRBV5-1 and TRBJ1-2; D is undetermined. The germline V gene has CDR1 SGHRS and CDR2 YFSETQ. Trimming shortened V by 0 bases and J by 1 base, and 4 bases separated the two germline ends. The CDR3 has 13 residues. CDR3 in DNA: TGCGCCAGCAGCTTGGACTTTAACTATGGCTACACCTTC. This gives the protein CASSLDFNYGYTF.

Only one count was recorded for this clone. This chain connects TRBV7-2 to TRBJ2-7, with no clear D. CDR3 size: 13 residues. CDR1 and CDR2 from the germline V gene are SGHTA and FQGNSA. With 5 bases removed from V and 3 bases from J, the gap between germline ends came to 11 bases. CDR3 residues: CASSPQINYEQYF. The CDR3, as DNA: TGTGCCAGCAGCCCACAGATAAACTACGAGCAGTACTTC. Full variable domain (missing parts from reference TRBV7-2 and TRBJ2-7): GAGVSQSPSNKVTEKGKDVELRCDPISGHTALYWYRQSLGQGLEFLIYFQGNSAPDKSGLPSDRFSAERTGGSVSTLTIQRTQQEDSAVYLCASSPQINYEQYFGPGTRLTVT.

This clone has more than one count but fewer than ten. The CDR3 sequence is CASSASSGNTIYF. The CDR3 DNA sequence: TGTGCCAGCAGCGCCTCTTCTGGAAACACCATATATTTT. This sequence joins TRBV7-6 and TRBJ1-3; no clear D gene. Trimming stripped 5 bases from V and 1 base from J, with 6 bases between. CDR1 is SGHVS, CDR2 FNYEAQ, per germline. The CDR3 extends over 13 amino acids.

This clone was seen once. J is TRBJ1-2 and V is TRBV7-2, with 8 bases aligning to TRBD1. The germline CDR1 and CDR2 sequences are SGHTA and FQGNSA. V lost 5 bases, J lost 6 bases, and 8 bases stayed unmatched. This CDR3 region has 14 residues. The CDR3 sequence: CASSHRQGAHGYTF. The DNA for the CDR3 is TGTGCCAGCAGCCATCGGCAGGGGGCCCATGGCTACACCTTC.

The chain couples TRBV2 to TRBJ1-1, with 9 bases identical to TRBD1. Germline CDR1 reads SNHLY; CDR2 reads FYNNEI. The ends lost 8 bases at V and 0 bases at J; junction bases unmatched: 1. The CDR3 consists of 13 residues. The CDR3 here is CASGQGLNTEAFF. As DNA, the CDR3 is TGTGCCAGCGGACAGGGGTTGAACACTGAAGCTTTCTTT.

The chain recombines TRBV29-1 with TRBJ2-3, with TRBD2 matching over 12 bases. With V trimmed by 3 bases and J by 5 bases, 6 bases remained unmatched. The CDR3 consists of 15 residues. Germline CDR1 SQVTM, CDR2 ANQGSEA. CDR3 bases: TGCAGCGTTGATGGACTAGCGGGGAGTCTAGATACGCAGTATTTT. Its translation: CSVDGLAGSLDTQYF.

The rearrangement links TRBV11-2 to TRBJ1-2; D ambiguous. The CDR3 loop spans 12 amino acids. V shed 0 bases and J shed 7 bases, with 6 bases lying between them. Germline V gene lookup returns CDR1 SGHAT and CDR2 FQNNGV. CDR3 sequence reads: CASSLEGFGYTF. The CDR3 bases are TGTGCCAGCAGCTTAGAAGGGTTTGGCTACACCTTC.

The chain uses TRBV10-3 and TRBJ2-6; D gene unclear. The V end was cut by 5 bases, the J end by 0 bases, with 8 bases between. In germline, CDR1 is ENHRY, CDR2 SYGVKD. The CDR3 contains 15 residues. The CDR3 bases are TGTGCCATCAGTCCACACGTCTCTGGGGCCAACGTCCTGACTTTC. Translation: CAISPHVSGANVLTF.

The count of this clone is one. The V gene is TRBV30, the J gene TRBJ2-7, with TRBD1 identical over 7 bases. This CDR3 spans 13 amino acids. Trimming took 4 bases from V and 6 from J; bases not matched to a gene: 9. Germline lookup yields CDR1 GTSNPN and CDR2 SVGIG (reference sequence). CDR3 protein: CAWNRRTGGEQYF. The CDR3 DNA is TGTGCCTGGAATCGTCGGACAGGTGGCGAGCAGTACTTC.

CDR3 coding DNA: TGTGCCAGCTCACCCCCACGGGCAGGGATGAACACCGGGGAGCTGTTTTTT. This codes for CASSPPRAGMNTGELFF. V is TRBV18 and J is TRBJ2-2; tentative D call: TRBD1 (5 bases). Per germline, CDR1 KGHSH and CDR2 LQKENI. CDR3 length: 17 residues. The V gene lost 3 bases and the J gene lost 1 base, with 15 bases spanning the gap. The whole variable domain, filled in from reference TRBV18 and TRBJ2-2, reads NAGVMQNPRHLVRRRGQEARLRCSPMKGHSHVYWYRQLPEEGLKFMVYLQKENIIDESGMPKERFSAEFPKEGPSILRIQQVVRGDSAAYFCASSPPRAGMNTGELFFGEGSRLTVL.

The CDR3 region is CASSADSNTEAFF. CDR3 nucleotide sequence: TGTGCCAGCAGCGCCGACAGTAACACTGAAGCTTTCTTT. The chain joins TRBV9 to TRBJ1-1, with D possibly matching TRBD1 (5 bases). The CDR3 sequence is 13 residues long. V was cut by 3 bases and J by 2 bases, with 8 bases left in between. The V gene's germline CDR1 is SGDLS and CDR2 YYNGEE.

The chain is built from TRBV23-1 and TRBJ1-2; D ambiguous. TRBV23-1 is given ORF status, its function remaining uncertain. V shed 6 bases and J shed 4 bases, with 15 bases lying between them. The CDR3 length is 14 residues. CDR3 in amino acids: CASRKMPAPYGYTF. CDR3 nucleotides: TGCGCCAGCAGAAAGATGCCTGCTCCCTATGGCTACACCTTC.

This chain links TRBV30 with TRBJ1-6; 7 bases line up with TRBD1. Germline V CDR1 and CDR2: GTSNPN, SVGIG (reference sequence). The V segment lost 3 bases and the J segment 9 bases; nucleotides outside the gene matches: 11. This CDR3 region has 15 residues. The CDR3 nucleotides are TGTGCCTGGAGGGCACAGAGGGGGCAGGCTTCACCCCTCCACTTT. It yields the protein CAWRAQRGQASPLHF.

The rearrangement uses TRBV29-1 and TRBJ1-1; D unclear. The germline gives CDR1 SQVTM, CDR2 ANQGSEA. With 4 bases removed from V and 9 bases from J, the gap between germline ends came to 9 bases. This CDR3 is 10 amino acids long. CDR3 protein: CSVAGRKAFF. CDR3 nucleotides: TGCAGCGTTGCCGGCAGAAAAGCTTTCTTT. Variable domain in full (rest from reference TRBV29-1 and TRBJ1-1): SAVISQKPSRDICQRGTSLTIQCQVDSQVTMMFWYRQQPGQSLTLIATANQGSEATYESGFVIDKFPISRPNLTFSTLTVSNMSPEDSSIYLCSVAGRKAFFGQGTRLTVV.

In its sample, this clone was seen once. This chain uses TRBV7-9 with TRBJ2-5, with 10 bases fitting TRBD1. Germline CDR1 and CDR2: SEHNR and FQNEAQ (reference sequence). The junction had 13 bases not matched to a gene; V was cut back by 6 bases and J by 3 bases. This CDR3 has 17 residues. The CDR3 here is CASRKPYPDRGKETQYF. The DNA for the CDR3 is TGTGCCAGCAGGAAACCCTATCCGGACAGGGGGAAAGAGACCCAGTACTTC.

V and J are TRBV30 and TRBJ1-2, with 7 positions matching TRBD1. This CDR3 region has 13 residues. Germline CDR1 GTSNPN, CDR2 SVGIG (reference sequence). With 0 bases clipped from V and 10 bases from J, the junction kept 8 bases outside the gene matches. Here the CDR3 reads CAWSVRRGQNYTF. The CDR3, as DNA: TGTGCCTGGAGTGTAAGGAGGGGACAGAACTACACCTTC.

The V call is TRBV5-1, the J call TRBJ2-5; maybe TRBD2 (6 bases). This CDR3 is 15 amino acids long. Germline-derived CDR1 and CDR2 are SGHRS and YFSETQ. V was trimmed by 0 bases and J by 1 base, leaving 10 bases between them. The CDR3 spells CASSLGGTPQETQYF. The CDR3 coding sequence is TGCGCCAGCAGCTTGGGCGGGACGCCCCAAGAGACCCAGTACTTC.

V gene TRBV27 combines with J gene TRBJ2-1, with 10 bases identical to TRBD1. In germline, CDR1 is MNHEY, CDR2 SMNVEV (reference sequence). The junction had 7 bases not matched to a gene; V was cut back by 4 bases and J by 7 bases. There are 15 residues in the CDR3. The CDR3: CASSSHRGQGNEQFF. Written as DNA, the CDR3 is TGTGCCAGCAGTTCGCACCGGGGACAGGGGAATGAGCAGTTCTTC.

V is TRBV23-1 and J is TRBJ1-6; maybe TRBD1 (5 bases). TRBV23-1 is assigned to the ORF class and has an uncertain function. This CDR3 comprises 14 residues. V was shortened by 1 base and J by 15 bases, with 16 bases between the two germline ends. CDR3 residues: CASSQYERGGGLHF. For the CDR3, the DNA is TGCGCCAGCAGTCAATATGAGAGGGGAGGCGGCCTCCACTTT.